Each of the 15 T cell receptor beta chains below was sequenced from the same sample in a study of T cells in Graves' hyperthyroidism and ophthalmopathy. Amplification targeted TCR beta CDR3 regions from RNA transcripts. An initial round of RT-PCR targeting the TCR CDR3 relied on the HTBI primer set. Each CDR3 protein is one row after TCRdb ran MiXCR on the multiplex PCR reads. Here the sample spans under 400,000 distinct CDR3 sequences, over 15% being singletons. The sample taken for sequencing was blood. These receptors all stem from a woman aged 45-59 years with Graves' hyperthyroidism.

Many counts were recorded for this clonotype. The chain employs TRBV12-3 or TRBV12-4 and TRBJ1-1, with 7 nucleotides matching TRBD1. The CDR3 is 14 amino acids. Trimming cost V 3 bases and J 4 bases; bases outside gene matches: 5. CDR3 residues: CASSFQGVGTEAFF. The CDR3 DNA reads TGTGCCAGCAGTTTTCAGGGGGTGGGCACTGAAGCTTTCTTT.

Of note for this clonotype: One junction end does not reproduce the germline sequence, and a read error may be involved. The V gene is TRBV5-1, the J gene TRBJ1-5; 7 bases agree with TRBD1. CDR1 and CDR2 (germline): SGHRS, YFSETQ. The CDR3 extends over 15 amino acids. This CDR3 reads CASSPRQGNNRPQHF. DNA of the CDR3: TGCGCCAGCAGCCCTCGACAGGGAAACAATCGGCCCCAGCATTTT.

V is TRBV5-1 and J is TRBJ2-3, with a tentative D call TRBD1 (5 bases). The CDR3 is 16 amino acids. V shed 0 bases and J shed 2 bases, with 13 bases lying between them. Looked up from germline, CDR1 is SGHRS and CDR2 is YFSETQ. This CDR3 reads CASSLVLDSLTDTQYF. Here the CDR3 DNA reads TGCGCCAGCAGCTTGGTGTTAGACAGCCTCACAGATACGCAGTATTTT.

The V gene is TRBV6-2 or TRBV6-3, the J gene TRBJ2-3, with 12 bases identical to TRBD2. V lost 5 bases and J lost 4; bases outside the gene matches: 4. This CDR3 comprises 15 residues. Germline values: CDR1 MNHEY, CDR2 SVGEGT. The CDR3 protein is CASSRLAGEADTQYF. The CDR3 bases are TGTGCCAGCAGTCGACTAGCGGGAGAGGCAGATACGCAGTATTTT.

V usage is TRBV5-1 and J usage is TRBJ2-1; perhaps TRBD2 as D (6 bases). The germline V gene encodes CDR1 SGHRS and CDR2 YFSETQ. The CDR3 is 16 residues long. V gave up 1 base and J gave up 0 bases, with 11 bases separating them. The CDR3 region has the DNA TGCGCCAGCAGCTTGCTAGCGACAAGCTCCTACAATGAGCAGTTCTTC. Its protein product is CASSLLATSSYNEQFF.

This clonotype was counted between two and nine times. This chain connects TRBV19 to TRBJ1-1; 8 bases map to TRBD1. This CDR3 has 14 amino acids. Trimming took 4 bases from V and 1 from J; bases not matched to a gene: 2. Germline V gene sequence: CDR1 LNHDA, CDR2 SQIVND (reference sequence). For the CDR3, the DNA is TGTGCCAGTAGTACGGACAGGGAGAACACTGAAGCTTTCTTT. Translating it yields CASSTDRENTEAFF. The full variable domain, in which reference TRBV19 and TRBJ1-1 provide the parts outside the CDR3, is DGGITQSPKYLFRKEGQNVTLSCEQNLNHDAMYWYRQDPGQGLRLIYYSQIVNDFQKGDIAEGYSVSREKKESFPLTVTSAQKNPTAFYLCASSTDRENTEAFFGQGTRLTVV.

This clonotype has ten or more counts. The chain is built from TRBV11-2 and TRBJ2-1, with D possibly TRBD2 on 6 matching bases. V gave up 0 bases and J gave up 4 bases, with 10 bases separating them. CDR3 length: 15 amino acids. Germline lookup yields CDR1 SGHAT and CDR2 FQNNGV. In nucleotides, the CDR3 is TGTGCCAGCAGCTTAGAGGTTAGCGGATACAATGAGCAGTTCTTC. Its protein is CASSLEVSGYNEQFF.

The chain uses TRBV29-1 and TRBJ1-2, with D possibly being TRBD1 (5 bases). CDR3 length: 11 amino acids. Germline assignment: CDR1 SQVTM and CDR2 ANQGSEA. Trimming pared 4 bases from V and 6 bases from J, leaving 9 bases between. DNA of the CDR3: TGCAGCGTTGTAGCAGGGAATGGCTACACCTTC. Its translation is CSVVAGNGYTF.

This clonotype was observed a handful of times. The chain combines TRBV12-3 or TRBV12-4 with TRBJ2-7; 11 nucleotides align to TRBD1. The J segment lost 0 bases and the V segment lost 3 bases, leaving 4 bases of the junction unmatched. This CDR3 region has 16 residues. The CDR3 coding sequence is TGTGCCAGCAGTTTGGCCGGGACAGGGGGCTCCTACGAGCAGTACTTC. It encodes CASSLAGTGGSYEQYF.

The chain is built from TRBV19 and TRBJ2-5, with TRBD1 matching over 8 bases. There are 13 residues in the CDR3. Germline V CDR1 and CDR2: LNHDA, SQIVND (reference sequence). The junction had 7 bases not matched to a gene; V was cut back by 8 bases and J by 5 bases. In nucleotides, the CDR3 is TGTGCCAGTTCCGGACAGGGCGACGAGACCCAGTACTTC. It translates to CASSGQGDETQYF. The whole variable domain, remainder taken from reference TRBV19 and TRBJ2-5, is DGGITQSPKYLFRKEGQNVTLSCEQNLNHDAMYWYRQDPGQGLRLIYYSQIVNDFQKGDIAEGYSVSREKKESFPLTVTSAQKNPTAFYLCASSGQGDETQYFGPGTRLLVL.

This clonotype was seen a few times. The CDR3 DNA is TGTGCCAGCAGTCCCAAAGGGGTGCGGCGTGATTTCTCTGGGGCCAACGTCCTGACTTTC. Translation gives CASSPKGVRRDFSGANVLTF. V is TRBV27 and J is TRBJ2-6; D might be TRBD1 (5 bases). Germline values: CDR1 MNHEY, CDR2 SMNVEV (reference sequence). The CDR3 is made up of 20 amino acids. Trimming removed 5 bases from V and 0 bases from J, with 23 bases in between.

V gene TRBV18 combines with J gene TRBJ2-1; possibly TRBD1 for D (6 bases). The CDR3 runs to 16 residues. Between the trimmed V and J ends, which lost 0 bases and 9 bases, there was a span of 18 bases. Germline lookup yields CDR1 KGHSH and CDR2 LQKENI. CDR3: CASSPPNLEGGGEQFF. CDR3 nucleotides: TGTGCCAGCTCACCACCTAATCTAGAAGGGGGTGGTGAGCAGTTCTTC.

The chain combines TRBV2 with TRBJ1-1, with 8 bases matching TRBD1. The CDR3 extends over 11 amino acids. Trimming at V came to 7 bases and at J to 7 bases, leaving 2 bases not matched to a gene. From germline, CDR1 is SNHLY and CDR2 FYNNEI. The CDR3, as DNA: TGTGCCAGCATCAGGGGGCGTGAAGCTTTCTTT. As protein: CASIRGREAFF.

This clonotype has just a few counts. The chain links TRBV7-3 to TRBJ2-3; 7 nucleotides match TRBD1. The CDR3 contains 14 residues. V shed 4 bases, J shed 2 bases, and the junction held 3 bases outside the gene matches. Germline values: CDR1 SGHTA, CDR2 FQGTGA. DNA of the CDR3: TGTGCCAGCAGCTCGGGACAGTACACAGATACGCAGTATTTT. Translation gives CASSSGQYTDTQYF. Full variable domain (missing parts from reference TRBV7-3 and TRBJ2-3): GAGVSQTPSNKVTEKGKYVELRCDPISGHTALYWYRQSLGQGPEFLIYFQGTGAADDSGLPNDRFFAVRPEGSVSTLKIQRTERGDSAVYLCASSSGQYTDTQYFGPGTRLTVL.

This clonotype occurred many times. The chain employs TRBV9 and TRBJ2-1, with 8 bases that match TRBD2. J was trimmed by 7 bases and V by 2 bases; bases with no gene match: 8. The CDR3 is 15 residues long. The germline CDR1 and CDR2 sequences are SGDLS and YYNGEE. In DNA, the CDR3 is TGTGCCAGCAGCGTTGGGCTAGCGGGCTTGAATGAGCAGTTCTTC. It yields the protein CASSVGLAGLNEQFF.